This TCR beta chain was identified during a study of blood T cell repertoires in COVID-19. Study at large: PBMCs, B-cell-depleted T cells, or T cells provided the cDNA or gDNA that made up the material.

TCRdb keeps only in-frame clones here, not all; method: immunoSEQ multiplex PCR. The sample has approximately 110,000 clones; roughly 88% are singletons. This CDR3 is built from 13 residues. Trimming shortened V by 2 bases and J by 0 bases, and 8 bases separated the two germline ends. Germline V gene data show CDR1 as GTSNPN and CDR2 as SVGIG (reference sequence). Source material: peripheral blood. The chain is built from TRBV30 and TRBJ2-7; D ambiguous. This receptor was obtained from a woman aged 45-59 years with active or convalescent COVID-19. The CDR3 DNA reads TGTGCCTGGAGTAGTTACACCTCCTACGAGCAGTACTTC. Translated: CAWSSYTSYEQYF.